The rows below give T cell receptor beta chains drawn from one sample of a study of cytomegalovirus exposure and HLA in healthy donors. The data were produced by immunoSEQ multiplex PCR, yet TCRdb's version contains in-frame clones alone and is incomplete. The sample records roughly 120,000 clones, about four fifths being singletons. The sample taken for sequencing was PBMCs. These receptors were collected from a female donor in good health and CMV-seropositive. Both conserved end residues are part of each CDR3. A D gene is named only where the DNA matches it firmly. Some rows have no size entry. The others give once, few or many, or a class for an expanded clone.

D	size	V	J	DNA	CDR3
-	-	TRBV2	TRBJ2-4	TGTGCCAGCAATCAGGGTTTACCCAAAAACATTCAGTACTTC	CASNQGLPKNIQYF
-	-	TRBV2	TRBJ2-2	TGTGCCAGCAGTGAAGGAGGGGGGGGGACCGGGGAGCTGTTTTTT	CASSEGGGGTGELFF
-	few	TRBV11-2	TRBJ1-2	TGTGCCAGCAGCTTAGATCCGGCAGGGTCAGATGGCTACACCTTC	CASSLDPAGSDGYTF
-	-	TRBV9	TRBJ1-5	TGTGCCAGCAGCGTAGGCAACGGGGCGGGGCGGGAAGATCAGCCCCAGCATTTT	CASSVGNGAGREDQPQHF
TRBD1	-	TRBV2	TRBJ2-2	TGTGCCAGCAGTGCGAGGGGGCACACCGGGGAGCTGTTTTTT	CASSARGHTGELFF
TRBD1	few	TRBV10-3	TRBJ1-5	TGTGCCATCAGTGAGTACAGGGGAGAGCCCCAGCATTTT	CAISEYRGEPQHF
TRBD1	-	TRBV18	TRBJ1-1	TGTGCCAGCTCACCCGGGACAGGGTACACTGAAGCTTTCTTT	CASSPGTGYTEAFF
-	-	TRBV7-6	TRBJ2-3	TGTGCCAGCAGCAGAACACCCTTCGGCACAGATACGCAGTATTTT	CASSRTPFGTDTQYF
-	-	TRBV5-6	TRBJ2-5	TGTGCCAGCAGCTTGGCTCAGGGTCAGGAGACCCAGTACTTC	CASSLAQGQETQYF
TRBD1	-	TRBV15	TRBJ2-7	TGTGCCACCAGCAGAGCTGGACAGGGGGGTGACGAGCAGTACTTC	CATSRAGQGGDEQYF
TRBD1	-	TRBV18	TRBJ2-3	TGTGCCAGCTCACCCATACAGGGGGCGGCGTATTTT	CASSPIQGAAYF
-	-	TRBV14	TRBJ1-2	TGTGCCAGCAGCCTTCGAGTACGCGATGGCTACACCTTC	CASSLRVRDGYTF
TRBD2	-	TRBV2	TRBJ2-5	TGTGCCAGCTGTGGCCGCCTAGCGGATCAAGAGACCCAGTACTTC	CASCGRLADQETQYF
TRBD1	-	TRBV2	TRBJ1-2	TGTGCCAGCAGTGTGGGGACAGCTAACTATGGCTACACCTTC	CASSVGTANYGYTF
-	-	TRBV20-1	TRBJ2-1	TGCAGTGCTAAAGACTACGATGAGCAGTTCTTC	CSAKDYDEQFF
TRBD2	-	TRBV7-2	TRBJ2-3	TGTGCCAGCAGCCCTCGTCCGGGACTAGCGGGGGGGCAAGATACGCAGTATTTT	CASSPRPGLAGGQDTQYF
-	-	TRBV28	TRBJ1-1	TGTGCCAGCAGTTTACCCGGGAGTAGGGACACTGAAGCTTTCTTT	CASSLPGSRDTEAFF
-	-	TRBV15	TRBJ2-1	TGTGCCACCAGCAGAGTTGGGGCGTTCTACAATGAGCAGTTCTTC	CATSRVGAFYNEQFF
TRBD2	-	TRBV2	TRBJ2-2	TGTGCCAGCAGTGAGTGGGCTAGCGGGAACACCGGGGAGCTGTTTTTT	CASSEWASGNTGELFF
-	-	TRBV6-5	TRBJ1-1	TGTGCCAGCATGACAGGTAGAGAAGCTTTCTTT	CASMTGREAFF